A selection of T cell receptor beta chains follows, all from one sample in a study of human T cells and chemical hapten exposure. TCRdb used MiXCR to reprocess the RACE reads, holding one entry per CDR3 protein. The sample shows just under 350,000 distinct CDR3 sequences, approximately 6.9% of them seen only once. The sequencing used whole blood, collected in connection with sensitization to the hapten diphenylcyclopropenone (DPC). The source of these receptors is a woman aged 18-29 years with alopecia areata. Some clones in this sample may be carry-over from other donors' samples. The CDR3 runs from the conserved cysteine through the conserved F or W. D genes are given only for firm matches. Not all rows give a size; the values are once, few, many and, for expanded clones, a class.

>.|.|TRBV2|TRBJ2-6
CASSVEGYGANVLTF
TGTGCCAGCAGTGTCGAGGGGTATGGGGCCAACGTCCTGACTTTC
>many|.|TRBV5-1|TRBJ2-6
CASSFSTGSGANVLTF
TGCGCCAGCAGCTTTTCTACAGGGAGCGGGGCCAACGTCCTGACTTTC
>few|.|TRBV2|TRBJ1-6
CARENSGVGNSPLHF
TGTGCCAGAGAGAATTCAGGGGTAGGAAATTCACCCCTCCACTTT
>many|.|TRBV14|TRBJ2-3
CASSQILTDTQYF
TGTGCCAGCAGCCAAATTCTGACAGATACGCAGTATTTT
>.|.|TRBV2|TRBJ1-1
CASILEQNTEAFF
TGTGCCAGCATACTGGAACAGAACACTGAAGCTTTCTTT
>few|.|TRBV12-3/TRBV12-4|TRBJ1-6
CASSLQAPGSGPLHF
TGTGCCAGCAGTTTACAGGCACCCGGATCCGGACCCCTCCACTTT
>.|.|TRBV6-1|TRBJ2-1
CASSEVNSFYNEQFF
TGTGCCAGCAGTGAAGTAAACAGTTTCTACAATGAGCAGTTCTTC
>few|.|TRBV5-1|TRBJ2-7
CASSSGTPNGEQYF
TGCGCCAGCAGCTCCGGGACTCCGAACGGCGAGCAGTACTTC
>.|.|TRBV24-1|TRBJ2-3
CATSADSRITDTQYF
TGTGCCACCAGTGCCGATTCCCGAATCACAGATACGCAGTATTTT
>.|.|TRBV3-1|TRBJ2-3
CASSQDLGRITDTQYF
TGTGCCAGCAGCCAAGATCTGGGACGTATCACAGATACGCAGTATTTT
>few|.|TRBV4-2|TRBJ1-6
CASSQVGERTVNSPLHF
TGTGCCAGCAGCCAAGTTGGGGAGAGGACAGTGAATTCACCCCTCCACTTT
>few|TRBD1|TRBV18|TRBJ2-3
CASSPPGTGASTDTQYF
TGTGCCAGCTCACCACCGGGGACAGGGGCTAGCACAGATACGCAGTATTTT
>few|.|TRBV28|TRBJ1-5
CASNSGGLLNQPQHF
TGTGCCAGCAACTCCGGGGGACTACTCAATCAGCCCCAGCATTTT
>.|TRBD1|TRBV4-2|TRBJ2-7
CASSQDQGTGGYEQYF
TGTGCCAGCAGCCAAGATCAGGGGACAGGGGGCTACGAGCAGTACTTC
>.|TRBD2|TRBV7-3|TRBJ2-5
CASSPEPIAGGIETQYF
TGTGCCAGCAGCCCCGAACCCATAGCGGGGGGGATTGAGACCCAGTACTTC
>many|TRBD2|TRBV5-1|TRBJ2-1
CASSFLAGEYNEQFF
TGCGCCAGCAGCTTCCTAGCGGGGGAATACAATGAGCAGTTCTTC
>few|.|TRBV19|TRBJ1-5
CASSPRGEGQPQHF
TGTGCCAGTAGTCCCAGGGGAGAAGGACAGCCCCAGCATTTT
>many|.|TRBV18|TRBJ1-2
CASSPGMVATNYGYTF
TGTGCCAGCTCACCGGGTATGGTTGCGACTAACTATGGCTACACCTTC